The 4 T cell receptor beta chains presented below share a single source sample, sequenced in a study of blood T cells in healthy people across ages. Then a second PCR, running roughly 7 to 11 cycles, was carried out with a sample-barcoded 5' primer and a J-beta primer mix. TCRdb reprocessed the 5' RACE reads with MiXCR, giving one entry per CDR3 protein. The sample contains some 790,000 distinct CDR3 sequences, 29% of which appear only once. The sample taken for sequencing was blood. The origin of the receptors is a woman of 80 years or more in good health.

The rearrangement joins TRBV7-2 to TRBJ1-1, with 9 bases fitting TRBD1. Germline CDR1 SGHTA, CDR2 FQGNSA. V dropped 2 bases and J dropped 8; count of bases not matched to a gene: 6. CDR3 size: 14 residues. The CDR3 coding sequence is TGTGCCAGCAGCTTATTTACAGGGGGCTCGGAAGCTTTCTTT. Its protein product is CASSLFTGGSEAFF.

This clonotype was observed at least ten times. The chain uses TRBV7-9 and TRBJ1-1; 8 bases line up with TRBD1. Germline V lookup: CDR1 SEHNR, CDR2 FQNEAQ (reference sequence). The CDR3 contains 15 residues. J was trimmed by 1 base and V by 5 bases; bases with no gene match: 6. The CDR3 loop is CASSAGQGSNTEAFF. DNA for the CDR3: TGTGCCAGCAGCGCAGGACAGGGATCGAACACTGAAGCTTTCTTT.

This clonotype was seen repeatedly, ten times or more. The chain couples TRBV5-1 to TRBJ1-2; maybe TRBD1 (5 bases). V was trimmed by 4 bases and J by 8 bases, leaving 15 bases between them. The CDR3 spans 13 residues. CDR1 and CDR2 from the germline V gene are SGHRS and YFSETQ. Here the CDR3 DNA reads TGCGCCAGCAGCCCCAGTGGGGGTCACGGCTACACCTTC. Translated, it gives CASSPSGGHGYTF.

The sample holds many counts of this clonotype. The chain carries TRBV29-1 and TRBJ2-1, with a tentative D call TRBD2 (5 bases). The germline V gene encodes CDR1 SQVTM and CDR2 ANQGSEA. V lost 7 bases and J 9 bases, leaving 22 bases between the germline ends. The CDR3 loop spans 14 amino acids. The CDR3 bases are TGCAGCGCTGTACCGGGAAACCTCAGGAGTGAGCAGTTCTTC. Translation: CSAVPGNLRSEQFF.